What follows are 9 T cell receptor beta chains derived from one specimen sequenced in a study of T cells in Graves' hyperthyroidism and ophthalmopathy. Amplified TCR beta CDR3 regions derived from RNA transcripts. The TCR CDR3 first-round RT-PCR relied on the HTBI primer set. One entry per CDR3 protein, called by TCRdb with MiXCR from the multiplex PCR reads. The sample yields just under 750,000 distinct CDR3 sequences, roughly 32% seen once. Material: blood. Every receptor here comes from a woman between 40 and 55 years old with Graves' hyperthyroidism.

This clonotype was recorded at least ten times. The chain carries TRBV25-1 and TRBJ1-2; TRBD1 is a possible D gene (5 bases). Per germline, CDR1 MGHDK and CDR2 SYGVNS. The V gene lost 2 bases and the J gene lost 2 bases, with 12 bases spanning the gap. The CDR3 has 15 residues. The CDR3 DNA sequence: TGTGCCAGCAGTGAACCCAGCCAGGGCAACTATGGCTACACCTTC. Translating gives CASSEPSQGNYGYTF.

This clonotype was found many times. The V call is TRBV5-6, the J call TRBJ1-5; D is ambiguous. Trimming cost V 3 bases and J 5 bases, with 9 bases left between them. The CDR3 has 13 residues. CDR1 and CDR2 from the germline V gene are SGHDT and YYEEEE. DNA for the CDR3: TGTGCCAGCAGCTCTGGGGTGTATCAGCCCCAGCATTTT. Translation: CASSSGVYQPQHF.

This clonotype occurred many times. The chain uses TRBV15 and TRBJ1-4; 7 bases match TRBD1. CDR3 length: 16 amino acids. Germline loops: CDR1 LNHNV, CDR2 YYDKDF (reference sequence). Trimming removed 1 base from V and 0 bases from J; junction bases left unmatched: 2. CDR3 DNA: TGTGCCACCAGCAGAGTTACAGGGGCAACTAATGAAAAACTGTTTTTT. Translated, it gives CATSRVTGATNEKLFF.

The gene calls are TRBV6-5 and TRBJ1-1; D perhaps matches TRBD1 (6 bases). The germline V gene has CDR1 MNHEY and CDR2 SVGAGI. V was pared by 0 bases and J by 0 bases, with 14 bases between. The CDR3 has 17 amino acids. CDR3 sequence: CASSYSRGRVVNTEAFF. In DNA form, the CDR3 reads TGTGCCAGCAGTTACTCGAGGGGGAGGGTCGTGAACACTGAAGCTTTCTTT.

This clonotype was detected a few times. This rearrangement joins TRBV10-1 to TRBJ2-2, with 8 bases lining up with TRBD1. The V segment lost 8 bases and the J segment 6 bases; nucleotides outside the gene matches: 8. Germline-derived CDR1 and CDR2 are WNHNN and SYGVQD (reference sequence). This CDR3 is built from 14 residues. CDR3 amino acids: CASCITGGAGELFF. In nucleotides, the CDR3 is TGCGCCAGCTGCATCACAGGGGGAGCCGGGGAGCTGTTTTTT.

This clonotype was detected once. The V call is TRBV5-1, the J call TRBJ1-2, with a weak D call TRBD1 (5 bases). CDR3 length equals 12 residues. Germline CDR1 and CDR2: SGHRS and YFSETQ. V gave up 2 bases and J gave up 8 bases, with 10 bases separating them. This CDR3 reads CASSFEGSGYTF. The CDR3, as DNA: TGCGCCAGCAGCTTTGAGGGGTCGGGCTACACCTTC.

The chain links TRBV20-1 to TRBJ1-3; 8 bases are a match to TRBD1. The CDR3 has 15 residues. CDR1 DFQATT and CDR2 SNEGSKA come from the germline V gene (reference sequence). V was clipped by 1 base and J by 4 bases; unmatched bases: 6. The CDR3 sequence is CSARGRTGGGNTIYF. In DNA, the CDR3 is TGCAGTGCTAGAGGGAGAACAGGGGGAGGAAACACCATATATTTT.

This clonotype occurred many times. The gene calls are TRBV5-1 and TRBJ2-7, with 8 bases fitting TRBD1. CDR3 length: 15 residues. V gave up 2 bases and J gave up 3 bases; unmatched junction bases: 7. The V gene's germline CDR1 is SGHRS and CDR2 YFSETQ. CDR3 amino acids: CASSLTGTGYYEQYF. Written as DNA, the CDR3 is TGCGCCAGCAGCTTAACTGGGACAGGTTACTACGAGCAGTACTTC.

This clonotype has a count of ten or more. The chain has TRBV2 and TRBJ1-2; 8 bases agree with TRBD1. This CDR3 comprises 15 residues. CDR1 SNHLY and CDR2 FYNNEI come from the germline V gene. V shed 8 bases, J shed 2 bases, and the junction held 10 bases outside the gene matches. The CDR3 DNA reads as TGTGCCAGCCTAAGTTGGACAGGGCCGAACTATGGCTACACCTTC. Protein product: CASLSWTGPNYGYTF.